Presented here are 20 T cell receptor beta chains from one specimen sequenced in a study of T cell repertoires in cytomegalovirus infection. MiXCR, run by TCRdb on the reads, gives a single entry per CDR3 protein. Of fewer than 130,000 distinct CDR3 sequences listed, under 50% were seen once; the top ten hold roughly 70%. These receptors have no identified antigens. This specimen consisted of CD8+ T cells from cultured PBMCs, obtained from culture after CMV antigen stimulation. These receptors all come from a human donor in good health (CMV status not recorded). Some clones in this sample may be carry-over from other donors' samples.

This clonotype was seen a few times. V and J are TRBV20-1 and TRBJ2-1; TRBD2 agrees at 9 bases. CDR1 is DFQATT, CDR2 SNEGSKA, per germline (reference sequence). J lost 0 bases, V lost 0 bases, and 0 bases had no gene match. This CDR3 has 15 residues. CDR3 sequence reads: CSARERGGSYNEQFF. The CDR3 DNA sequence: TGCAGTGCTAGAGAGCGGGGGGGCTCCTACAATGAGCAGTTCTTC.

V gene TRBV5-1 combines with J gene TRBJ2-1; possible D gene TRBD2, 7 bases. The length of the CDR3 is 15 residues. V lost 0 bases and J lost 8, with 15 bases in between. Germline CDR1 is SGHRS and CDR2 is YFSETQ. The CDR3 protein is CASSLARGGGDEQFF. CDR3 DNA: TGCGCCAGCAGCTTGGCCAGGGGCGGGGGCGATGAGCAGTTCTTC.

This clonotype occurred many times. This chain joins TRBV28 and TRBJ2-3; a weak D match, TRBD2 (5 bases). The CDR3 length is 12 residues. The germline V gene has CDR1 MDHEN and CDR2 SYDVKM. Trimming took off 5 bases at V and 11 bases at J, with 14 bases between the two ends. CDR3 in amino acids: CASSLGIPRQYF. The CDR3 nucleotides are TGTGCCAGCAGTCTCGGGATTCCTAGGCAGTATTTT. The variable domain in full, with the rest retrieved from reference TRBV28 and TRBJ2-3, is DVKVTQSSRYLVKRTGEKVFLECVQDMDHENMFWYRQDPGLGLRLIYFSYDVKMKEKGDIPEGYSVSREKKERFSLILESASTNQTSMYLCASSLGIPRQYFGPGTRLTVL.

J is TRBJ2-1 and V is TRBV20-1; D is undetermined. Trimming removed 0 bases from V and 2 bases from J, with 11 bases in between. This CDR3 is built from 15 residues. Germline V gene data show CDR1 as DFQATT and CDR2 as SNEGSKA (reference sequence). DNA for the CDR3: TGCAGTGCTAGAGATCCTCTTAGGACCTACAATGAGCAGTTCTTC. This translates into CSARDPLRTYNEQFF.

A word on this clonotype: With a much larger clone just one base away, this may be a read error. The chain links TRBV2 to TRBJ2-7; D possibly matches TRBD1 or TRBD2 (5 bases each). V was trimmed by 6 bases and J by 6 bases, leaving 21 bases between them. Germline V lookup: CDR1 SNHLY, CDR2 FYNNEI. The CDR3 covers 15 residues. For the CDR3, the DNA is TGTGCCAGCAGCTCCCCCGGGACGGGCCCCTGCGAGCAGTACTTC. This gives the protein CASSSPGTGPCEQYF.

The chain couples TRBV6-5 to TRBJ2-1, with D hard to call. Trimming removed 3 bases at V and 9 bases at J, with 15 bases between. Germline V lookup: CDR1 MNHEY, CDR2 SVGAGI. The CDR3 is 14 amino acids. The CDR3 spells CASSYSGTFTEQFF. Here the CDR3 DNA reads TGTGCCAGCAGTTATTCGGGTACCTTCACTGAGCAGTTCTTC.

The chain joins TRBV7-8 to TRBJ2-1; possible D gene TRBD1, 6 bases. Trimming removed 3 bases from V and 13 bases from J, with 19 bases in between. The CDR3 length is 14 residues. Germline V gene lookup returns CDR1 SGHVS and CDR2 FQNEAQ. DNA of the CDR3: TGTGCCAGCAGCTTCGTACCCCGGGACACCAAACAGTTCTTC. Protein product: CASSFVPRDTKQFF.

The J gene is TRBJ1-1, the V gene TRBV3-1, with D uncertain. The CDR3 has 15 residues. V gave up 0 bases and J gave up 5 bases, with 13 bases separating them. Germline V gene lookup returns CDR1 LGHDT and CDR2 YNNKEL (reference sequence). The CDR3 sequence is CASSQDPRWKTEAFF. As DNA, the CDR3 is TGTGCCAGCAGCCAAGATCCCCGGTGGAAGACTGAAGCTTTCTTT.

The chain is built from TRBV28 and TRBJ2-3; D uncertain. Trimming stripped 3 bases from V and 6 bases from J, with 13 bases between. The CDR3 totals 14 residues. Germline CDR1 reads MDHEN; CDR2 reads SYDVKM. The CDR3 nucleotides read TGTGCCAGCAGTTTCGGGTCGCCACGGGATACGCAGTATTTT. As protein: CASSFGSPRDTQYF. Combining the CDR3 with reference TRBV28 and TRBJ2-3 gives the whole variable domain DVKVTQSSRYLVKRTGEKVFLECVQDMDHENMFWYRQDPGLGLRLIYFSYDVKMKEKGDIPEGYSVSREKKERFSLILESASTNQTSMYLCASSFGSPRDTQYFGPGTRLTVL.

This clonotype turned up a few times. Here the CDR3 reads CASSTRDRVSYEQYF. The CDR3 coding sequence is TGTGCCAGCAGCACCAGGGACAGGGTCTCCTACGAGCAGTACTTC. V gene TRBV6-2 or TRBV6-3 combines with J gene TRBJ2-7, with TRBD1 matching over 9 bases. CDR3 length: 15 residues. V trimming: 6 bases; J trimming: 0 bases; junction bases outside the gene matches: 6. Germline V lookup: CDR1 MNHEY, CDR2 SVGEGT.

This clonotype has more than one count but fewer than ten. The gene calls are TRBV4-1 and TRBJ1-1, with a possible D match to TRBD1 (5 bases). Trimming removed 3 bases at V and 0 bases at J, with 14 bases between. CDR1 MGHRA and CDR2 YSYEKL come from the germline V gene. There are 16 residues in the CDR3. CDR3 in amino acids: CASSHRPQDLNTEAFF. DNA for the CDR3: TGCGCCAGCAGCCACCGTCCACAGGACCTGAACACTGAAGCTTTCTTT.

The rearrangement joins TRBV24-1 to TRBJ2-3; 7 bases map to TRBD2. V lost 3 bases and J lost 9; bases outside the gene matches: 14. This CDR3 is built from 16 residues. The germline CDR1 and CDR2 sequences are KGHDR and SFDVKD. The CDR3 loop is CATSDPRGSDTRTQYF. CDR3 bases: TGTGCCACCAGTGATCCGCGGGGGTCTGATACACGGACGCAGTATTTT.

The chain links TRBV2 to TRBJ1-1; D gene uncertain. The germline V gene encodes CDR1 SNHLY and CDR2 FYNNEI. V was cut by 6 bases and J by 0 bases, with 14 bases left in between. This CDR3 region has 15 residues. CDR3 nucleotides: TGTGCCAGCAGAGGTTCTGTGTCCGTGAACACTGAAGCTTTCTTT. This encodes CASRGSVSVNTEAFF.

This clonotype showed up just a few times. This chain connects TRBV11-2 to TRBJ2-3; D possibly corresponds to TRBD2 (7 bases). The germline V and J ends were trimmed by 0 bases and 6 bases, with 16 bases remaining between them. CDR3 size: 16 residues. Germline V gene sequence: CDR1 SGHAT, CDR2 FQNNGV. As DNA, the CDR3 is TGTGCCAGCAGCTTAGAGTTGTCGGGGGGCCTGGATACGCAGTATTTT. As protein: CASSLELSGGLDTQYF.

This clonotype has just a few counts. The chain joins TRBV4-2 to TRBJ2-3; 8 bases line up with TRBD2. The length of the CDR3 is 17 residues. Unmatched junction bases numbered 7, after V lost 0 bases and J lost 2 bases. Germline CDR1 and CDR2: LGHNA and YNFKEQ. The CDR3 spells CASSQELSGGYTDTQYF. In DNA, the CDR3 is TGTGCCAGCAGCCAAGAGCTGAGCGGGGGATACACAGATACGCAGTATTTT.

The table lists this clonotype with many counts. The DNA for the CDR3 is TGTGCCAGCAGCTCCCCGGGACAGGGGGTTTACGAGCAGTACTTC. Protein sequence: CASSSPGQGVYEQYF. This chain uses TRBV5-4 with TRBJ2-7, with 11 bases identical to TRBD1. Trimming took 3 bases from V and 4 from J; bases not matched to a gene: 6. Germline assignment: CDR1 SGHNT and CDR2 YYREEE (reference sequence). The CDR3 loop spans 15 amino acids.

This clonotype was recorded many times. This sequence joins TRBV2 and TRBJ2-1; 8 nucleotides agree with TRBD1. This CDR3 has 15 amino acids. The junction had 11 bases not matched to a gene; V was cut back by 6 bases and J by 7 bases. In germline, CDR1 is SNHLY, CDR2 FYNNEI. The CDR3 DNA reads TGTGCCAGCAGGGAGGACAGGGAGGTAGTAAATGAGCAGTTCTTC. It yields the protein CASREDREVVNEQFF.

This clonotype appeared a few times. The chain uses TRBV12-3 or TRBV12-4 and TRBJ2-1; 15 bases are a match to TRBD2. The CDR3 extends over 16 amino acids. The trim removed 5 bases at V and 7 bases at J, leaving 6 bases unmatched. CDR3 protein: CASSAPGLAGGNEQFF. As DNA, the CDR3 is TGTGCCAGCAGTGCACCGGGACTAGCGGGGGGTAATGAGCAGTTCTTC.

In regard to this clonotype: One end of the junction varies from germline; a read error may be responsible. This chain links TRBV6-5 with TRBJ1-5; tentative D call: TRBD1 (5 bases). This CDR3 has 15 amino acids. Germline CDR1 and CDR2: MNHEY and SVGAGI. Here the CDR3 reads CASSYSEGSSQPQHF. DNA of the CDR3: TGTGCCAGCAGTTACTCTGAGGGGAGCAGTCAGCCCCAGCATTTT.

This clonotype has more than one count but fewer than ten. The chain employs TRBV9 and TRBJ2-2; D is tentatively TRBD1 or TRBD2 (5 bases each). The length of the CDR3 is 15 residues. Germline lookup yields CDR1 SGDLS and CDR2 YYNGEE. Trimming pared 3 bases from V and 1 base from J, leaving 10 bases between. The chain's CDR3 is CASSDGTRNTGELFF. In nucleotides, the CDR3 is TGTGCCAGCAGCGACGGGACGCGGAACACCGGGGAGCTGTTTTTT.